The T cell receptor (beta chain) described here comes from a study of blood T cells in healthy people across ages. Background on the study: With template switching, about one barcoded beta molecule was captured per two T cells.

This CDR3 has 14 amino acids. V was clipped by 3 bases and J by 2 bases, with 8 bases between them. In germline, CDR1 is MGHRA, CDR2 YSYEKL. The total RNA that was extracted per sample amounted to at least 5.5 micrograms. A sample-barcoded 5' primer and a J-beta primer mix were used in a second PCR of roughly 7 to 12 cycles. Each of the cDNA molecules was tagged by a template-switch adaptor with 12 random nucleotides. Per sample, CDR3-containing paired-end reads numbered at least 2.5 million. Using its own MiXCR run on the 5' RACE reads, TCRdb lists one record per CDR3 protein. The sample has about 1,400,000 distinct CDR3 sequences; approximately 59% are singletons.

This sequence joins TRBV4-1 and TRBJ2-1, with D possibly being TRBD2 (6 bases). The sequenced material came from blood. The sequence was obtained from a young man in good health. The CDR3 DNA is TGCGCCAGCAGCCACGGGACTCCCTACAATGAGCAGTTCTTC. As protein: CASSHGTPYNEQFF.